A selection of T cell receptor beta chains follows, all from one sample in a study of Ad26.COV2.S vaccination and SARS-CoV-2 variants. Measured with immunoSEQ multiplex PCR; TCRdb has only the in-frame clones, and not every one. The table lists about 94,000 clones, 82% of them singletons. Source: peripheral blood, taken after recovery from COVID-19. These receptors all stem from a human donor who had recovered from COVID-19. Both conserved end residues are part of each CDR3. A D gene is named only where the DNA matches it firmly. Part of the rows lack a size; the others show once, few, many or a class for expanded clones.

size	D	V	J	CDR3	DNA
NA	NA	TRBV6-2/TRBV6-3	TRBJ1-3	CASSMDGRSGNTIYF	TGTGCCAGCAGCATGGACGGCCGCTCTGGAAACACCATATATTTT
NA	TRBD1	TRBV24-1	TRBJ2-3	CATSDPKTGARLNTQYF	TGTGCCACCAGTGATCCCAAGACAGGGGCCCGGTTAAATACGCAGTATTTT
NA	NA	TRBV5-8	TRBJ2-3	CASSFRGTDTQYF	TGTGCCAGCAGCTTTAGGGGCACAGATACGCAGTATTTT
NA	NA	TRBV11-3	TRBJ2-7	CASSRTALSYEQYF	TGTGCCAGCAGCCGCACCGCCCTCTCCTACGAGCAGTACTTC
NA	NA	TRBV19	TRBJ2-5	CASSIGGRETQYF	TGTGCCAGTAGTATAGGGGGACGGGAGACCCAGTACTTC
NA	TRBD2	TRBV9	TRBJ2-1	CASSVATGLTSGSNNEQFF	TGTGCCAGCAGCGTAGCTACTGGATTGACTAGCGGATCGAACAATGAGCAGTTCTTC
NA	TRBD2	TRBV4-1	TRBJ2-5	CASSHRWTSGRPETQYF	TGCGCCAGCAGCCATAGGTGGACTAGCGGGAGGCCCGAGACCCAGTACTTC
NA	TRBD1	TRBV19	TRBJ1-5	CASRTGVNQPQHF	TGTGCCAGCCGAACAGGGGTTAATCAGCCCCAGCATTTT
NA	NA	TRBV9	TRBJ2-5	CASSAQPSWRETQYF	TGTGCCAGCAGCGCCCAACCCTCCTGGCGAGAGACCCAGTACTTC
NA	TRBD1	TRBV7-6	TRBJ2-7	CASSFEPGQAYEQYF	TGTGCCAGCAGCTTCGAGCCGGGACAGGCCTACGAGCAGTACTTC
NA	NA	TRBV5-1	TRBJ2-2	CASSLVGGRTGELFF	TGCGCCAGCAGCTTGGTGGGGGGCAGGACCGGGGAGCTGTTTTTT
NA	TRBD1	TRBV29-1	TRBJ2-1	CSVEGLTGSYNEQFF	TGCAGCGTTGAAGGCTTGACAGGGAGCTACAATGAGCAGTTCTTC
NA	NA	TRBV9	TRBJ1-3	CASSAGHRGSGNTIYF	TGTGCCAGCAGCGCCGGTCATAGGGGCTCTGGAAACACCATATATTTT
NA	NA	TRBV7-2	TRBJ2-7	CASSLGFAVSSYEQYF	TGTGCCAGCAGCTTGGGTTTTGCGGTCAGTTCGTACGAGCAGTACTTC
once	NA	TRBV6-6	TRBJ2-2	CASSYSGSGGELFF	TGTGCCAGCAGTTACTCGGGGTCAGGCGGGGAGCTGTTTTTT
NA	NA	TRBV5-1	TRBJ1-1	CASSFGENTEAFF	TGCGCCAGCAGCTTTGGGGAGAACACTGAAGCTTTCTTT
few	NA	TRBV3-1/TRBV3-2	TRBJ2-2	CASSHRVELFF	TGTGCCAGCAGCCACAGGGTAGAGCTGTTTTTT
NA	NA	TRBV6-5	TRBJ1-1	CASRISDGRTEAFF	TGTGCCAGCCGAATTTCCGACGGAAGGACTGAAGCTTTCTTT
NA	NA	TRBV27	TRBJ1-1	CASSLVQAIGTEAFF	TGTGCCAGCAGTTTAGTTCAGGCAATTGGGACTGAAGCTTTCTTT
NA	TRBD2	TRBV7-9	TRBJ2-3	CASSLGSSGRGTQYF	TGTGCCAGCAGCCTCGGGTCTAGCGGGAGGGGCACGCAGTATTTT
NA	TRBD2	TRBV6-5	TRBJ2-2	CASSFLTSVLGGELFF	TGTGCCAGCAGTTTTTTGACTAGCGTGCTCGGCGGGGAGCTGTTTTTT
once	NA	TRBV6-5	TRBJ2-5	CASSRGVWETQYF	TGTGCCAGCAGTCGAGGGGTCTGGGAGACCCAGTACTTC
NA	NA	TRBV5-1	TRBJ1-1	CASSLGDSRLGTEAFF	TGCGCCAGCAGCTTGGGTGACAGCCGTCTGGGCACTGAAGCTTTCTTT
NA	NA	TRBV27	TRBJ2-7	CASSLYRRGDEQYF	TGTGCCAGCAGTTTATACCGTCGGGGCGACGAGCAGTACTTC
NA	NA	TRBV7-2	TRBJ1-1	CASSLFTGSGTEAFF	TGTGCCAGCAGCTTATTTACAGGGAGCGGCACTGAAGCTTTCTTT
NA	NA	TRBV24-1	TRBJ2-3	CATQTEATDYTQYF	TGTGCCACCCAAACCGAAGCAACGGACTATACGCAGTATTTT
NA	NA	TRBV19	TRBJ2-2	CASSIFPTYTGELFF	TGTGCCAGTAGTATTTTCCCGACCTACACCGGGGAGCTGTTTTTT
once	TRBD1	TRBV28	TRBJ2-5	CASSSATGGAQETQYF	TGTGCCAGCAGTTCCGCGACAGGGGGTGCACAAGAGACCCAGTACTTC
once	NA	TRBV5-6	TRBJ1-1	CASSLGTANTEAFF	TGTGCCAGCAGCTTAGGGACGGCGAACACTGAAGCTTTCTTT
few	NA	TRBV6-5	TRBJ2-7	CASSYSAGYEQYF	TGTGCCAGCAGTTACTCGGCCGGCTACGAGCAGTACTTC
NA	NA	TRBV12-5	TRBJ2-1	CASGLAGSSYNEQFF	TGTGCTAGTGGTTTGGCAGGGAGCTCCTACAATGAGCAGTTCTTC
NA	TRBD2	TRBV5-4	TRBJ2-7	CASSSGGAQAYEQYF	TGTGCCAGCAGCTCGGGGGGGGCTCAAGCCTACGAGCAGTACTTC
NA	NA	TRBV12-3/TRBV12-4	TRBJ2-7	CASRERDFYEQYF	TGTGCCAGCAGGGAACGGGACTTCTACGAGCAGTACTTC
NA	NA	TRBV11-2	TRBJ2-5	CASSLDSAGGETQYF	TGTGCCAGCAGCTTAGATTCGGCCGGGGGAGAGACCCAGTACTTC
NA	TRBD1	TRBV7-9	TRBJ1-2	CASSLGDRDGYGYTF	TGTGCCAGCAGCTTAGGAGACAGGGATGGCTATGGCTACACCTTC
NA	NA	TRBV11-2	TRBJ2-2	CASSLVYTGELFF	TGTGCCAGCAGCTTAGTGTACACCGGGGAGCTGTTTTTT
once	NA	TRBV5-8	TRBJ2-2	CASSFGTYTGELFF	TGTGCCAGCAGCTTCGGGACATACACCGGGGAGCTGTTTTTT
once	NA	TRBV20-1	TRBJ2-7	CSAQSGPEQYF	TGCAGTGCCCAATCCGGACCAGAGCAGTACTTC
NA	NA	TRBV28	TRBJ2-1	CASSLVDSYNEQFF	TGTGCCAGCAGTTTAGTTGATTCCTACAATGAGCAGTTCTTC
NA	NA	TRBV14	TRBJ1-5	CASSQYPEQPQHF	TGTGCCAGCAGCCAATATCCAGAACAGCCCCAGCATTTT
few	TRBD2	TRBV4-2	TRBJ2-2	CASSPTSERITGELFF	TGTGCCAGCAGCCCAACTAGCGAGAGGATCACCGGGGAGCTGTTTTTT
NA	TRBD2	TRBV7-2	TRBJ2-3	CASSKTSGRPGTDTQYF	TGTGCCAGCAGCAAGACTAGCGGGAGACCAGGCACAGATACGCAGTATTTT
NA	NA	TRBV19	TRBJ2-3	CASSSPSDTDTQYF	TGTGCCAGTAGTTCCCCTAGTGACACAGATACGCAGTATTTT
NA	NA	TRBV7-8	TRBJ2-1	CASSSTGGASSYNEQFF	TGTGCCAGCAGCTCCACAGGTGGAGCAAGCTCCTACAATGAGCAGTTCTTC
NA	TRBD1	TRBV19	TRBJ1-5	CASSMGTVNQPQHF	TGTGCCAGTAGTATGGGGACAGTCAATCAGCCCCAGCATTTT
NA	NA	TRBV7-2	TRBJ2-3	CASSLVFLRDTQYF	TGTGCCAGCAGCTTAGTATTTTTGAGAGATACGCAGTATTTT
NA	NA	TRBV7-9	TRBJ2-5	CASSFKETQYF	TGTGCCAGCAGCTTCAAAGAGACCCAGTACTTC
few	NA	TRBV9	TRBJ1-2	CASSVRNGGAYGYTF	TGTGCCAGCAGCGTACGTAACGGGGGCGCTTATGGCTACACCTTC
NA	TRBD2	TRBV5-1	TRBJ2-1	CASNFPPIAGYNEQFF	TGCGCCAGCAATTTCCCCCCTATAGCGGGTTACAATGAGCAGTTCTTC
once	NA	TRBV28	TRBJ1-3	CASSLFTQGGNTIYF	TGTGCCAGCAGTTTATTCACCCAGGGTGGAAACACCATATATTTT
NA	NA	TRBV13	TRBJ1-3	CASSLGTTSGNTIYF	TGTGCCAGCAGCTTAGGAACTACCTCTGGAAACACCATATATTTT
once	TRBD2	TRBV27	TRBJ2-1	CASSTIIAGAYNEQFF	TGTGCCAGCAGTACAATTATAGCGGGGGCTTACAATGAGCAGTTCTTC
NA	NA	TRBV11-3	TRBJ2-7	CASSLVTGLYEQYF	TGTGCCAGCAGCTTAGTAACAGGGTTATACGAGCAGTACTTC
NA	NA	TRBV5-6	TRBJ2-3	CASSLGGLTDTQYF	TGTGCCAGCAGCTTGGGGGGGCTCACAGATACGCAGTATTTT
NA	NA	TRBV4-1	TRBJ1-3	CASSQEGFFSGNTIYF	TGCGCCAGCAGCCAAGAGGGCTTCTTCTCTGGAAACACCATATATTTT
NA	NA	TRBV13	TRBJ1-4	CASSGGPAATNEKLFF	TGTGCCAGCAGCGGTGGGCCAGCCGCAACTAATGAAAAACTGTTTTTT
once	TRBD1	TRBV2	TRBJ1-2	CASRQGANGYTF	TGTGCCAGCAGGCAGGGGGCGAATGGCTACACCTTC
NA	TRBD1	TRBV27	TRBJ1-1	CASRERDSEAFF	TGTGCCAGCAGGGAACGGGACAGTGAAGCTTTCTTT